The 30 T cell receptor beta chains below come from one sample, sequenced in a study of blood T cell repertoires in COVID-19. The protocol was immunoSEQ multiplex PCR, while the TCRdb copy is restricted to in-frame clones and leaves out a portion. The top ten clones hold around 3.2% of a sample with a few hundred thousand clones, approximately 86% of them seen once. Sequencing was performed on peripheral blood. The receptors derive from a woman between 18 and 30 years old with acute or convalescent COVID-19.

The chain recombines TRBV28 with TRBJ2-4, with D unclear. The V end was cut by 5 bases, the J end by 9 bases, with 8 bases between. The CDR3 covers 11 residues. Germline V gene data show CDR1 as MDHEN and CDR2 as SYDVKM. CDR3 protein: CASSTMGIQYF. CDR3 nucleotides: TGTGCCAGCAGTACTATGGGCATTCAGTACTTC.

The rearrangement links TRBV7-2 to TRBJ2-5; 8 bases match TRBD1. Germline CDR1 reads SGHTA; CDR2 reads FQGNSA. The CDR3 length is 14 residues. V shed 6 bases and J 1 base; nucleotides not matched to a gene: 4. In DNA form, the CDR3 reads TGTGCCAGCAGTCCGGACAGGGCCCAAGAGACCCAGTACTTC. This sequence encodes CASSPDRAQETQYF.

In its sample, this clone was seen a few times. The V call is TRBV4-1, the J call TRBJ2-5, with D possibly being TRBD2 (5 bases). Germline CDR1 reads MGHRA; CDR2 reads YSYEKL. The CDR3 totals 16 residues. Trimming stripped 2 bases from V and 2 bases from J, with 15 bases between. CDR3 residues: CASSQSRSWEQETQYF. The CDR3 region has the DNA TGCGCCAGCAGCCAATCCAGGAGTTGGGAGCAAGAGACCCAGTACTTC.

This chain joins TRBV25-1 and TRBJ1-1; no clear D. The germline V and J ends were trimmed by 1 base and 4 bases, with 22 bases remaining between them. The CDR3 runs 18 residues. Germline CDR1 reads MGHDK; CDR2 reads SYGVNS. CDR3 residues: CASSELFEEEGKLTEAFF. CDR3 sequence (DNA): TGTGCCAGCAGTGAATTATTTGAGGAGGAAGGGAAGCTCACTGAAGCTTTCTTT. Full variable domain (missing parts from reference TRBV25-1 and TRBJ1-1): EADIYQTPRYLVIGTGKKITLECSQTMGHDKMYWYQQDPGMELHLIHYSYGVNSTEKGDLSSESTVSRIRTEHFPLTLESARPSHTSQYLCASSELFEEEGKLTEAFFGQGTRLTVV.

The chain recombines TRBV6-1 with TRBJ2-5, with 8 nucleotides matching TRBD2. Germline V lookup: CDR1 MNHNS, CDR2 SASEGT. The CDR3 covers 15 residues. V shed 1 base and J 5 bases; nucleotides not matched to a gene: 6. CDR3 sequence reads: CASSEGLAGSETQYF. For the CDR3, the DNA is TGTGCCAGCAGTGAAGGGCTAGCGGGTTCGGAGACCCAGTACTTC.

This clone was seen only once. V is TRBV21-1 and J is TRBJ1-2; whether TRBD1, the table's D call, matches the DNA was not checked. TRBV21-1 is noted as a pseudogene. The CDR3 is made up of 17 amino acids. CDR3 in DNA: TGTGCCAGCAGCAAATACGGGGTGGCAGGGGTCCTAAGTGGCTACACCTTC. Protein product: CASSKYGVAGVLSGYTF.

V gene TRBV10-2 combines with J gene TRBJ2-7, with a weak D call TRBD1 (5 bases). The CDR3 length is 15 residues. Germline V lookup: CDR1 WSHSY, CDR2 SAAADI. Between the trimmed V and J ends, which lost 3 bases and 0 bases, there was a span of 12 bases. The CDR3 region is CASSDRTPLSYEQYF. In DNA form, the CDR3 reads TGCGCCAGCAGTGATAGGACACCCCTCTCCTACGAGCAGTACTTC.

The rearrangement joins TRBV5-1 to TRBJ2-7; 14 bases are a match to TRBD2. The germline V gene encodes CDR1 SGHRS and CDR2 YFSETQ. CDR3 length: 15 amino acids. Trimming cost V 4 bases and J 3 bases; bases outside gene matches: 3. The CDR3: CASSQGTSGSYEQYF. CDR3 nucleotide sequence: TGCGCCAGCAGCCAGGGGACTAGCGGGAGCTACGAGCAGTACTTC. The full variable domain, with the rest looked up from reference TRBV5-1 and TRBJ2-7, is KAGVTQTPRYLIKTRGQQVTLSCSPISGHRSVSWYQQTPGQGLQFLFEYFSETQRNKGNFPGRFSGRQFSNSRSEMNVSTLELGDSALYLCASSQGTSGSYEQYFGPGTRLTVT.

This clone was seen only a few times. The CDR3 protein is CATSRGGASGSRQFF. The CDR3 region has the DNA TGTGCCACCAGCAGAGGCGGCGCTAGCGGGAGCCGTCAGTTCTTC. The V gene is TRBV15, the J gene TRBJ2-1, with TRBD2 matching over 10 bases. The CDR3 loop spans 15 amino acids. From germline, CDR1 is LNHNV and CDR2 YYDKDF (reference sequence). V shed 1 base, J shed 13 bases, and the junction held 10 bases outside the gene matches.

This clone has just a few counts. The rearrangement uses TRBV9 and TRBJ1-6; D is possibly TRBD1 (6 bases). CDR1 is SGDLS and CDR2 is YYNGEE in the germline V gene. With 3 bases removed from V and 8 bases from J, the gap between germline ends came to 12 bases. The CDR3 consists of 14 residues. CDR3 DNA sequence: TGTGCCAGCAGCGAAGGCGGGGGGCATTCACCCCTCCACTTT. Encoded protein: CASSEGGGHSPLHF. The full variable domain, in which reference TRBV9 and TRBJ1-6 provide the parts outside the CDR3, is DSGVTQTPKHLITATGQRVTLRCSPRSGDLSVYWYQQSLDQGLQFLIQYYNGEERAKGNILERFSAQQFPDLHSELNLSSLELGDSALYFCASSEGGGHSPLHFGNGTRLTVT.

The J gene is TRBJ2-2, the V gene TRBV5-4, with a weak D call TRBD2 (6 bases). This CDR3 is 15 amino acids long. CDR1 and CDR2 (germline): SGHNT, YYREEE (reference sequence). V was pared by 1 base and J by 3 bases, with 10 bases between. The DNA for the CDR3 is TGTGCCAGCAGCTTGCGGGACTTTGACACCGGGGAGCTGTTTTTT. Its translation is CASSLRDFDTGELFF.

The rearrangement joins TRBV18 to TRBJ2-5, with TRBD2 identical over 14 bases. Losses at the gene ends were 4 bases for V and 5 bases for J; bases not matched to a gene: 21. The CDR3 loop spans 21 amino acids. Germline V gene sequence: CDR1 KGHSH, CDR2 LQKENI. The CDR3 sequence: CASSQTTHYGLAGGPGETQYF. CDR3 DNA sequence: TGTGCCAGCTCACAAACTACGCATTACGGACTAGCGGGAGGCCCAGGGGAGACCCAGTACTTC.

V gene TRBV4-1 combines with J gene TRBJ1-5; 9 bases fit TRBD1. Germline-derived CDR1 and CDR2 are MGHRA and YSYEKL. With 9 bases clipped from V and 6 bases from J, the junction kept 6 bases outside the gene matches. The CDR3 is made up of 13 amino acids. The CDR3 DNA follows: TGCGCCAGTCCTACAGGGGGCATTCAGCCCCAGCATTTT. Its protein product is CASPTGGIQPQHF.

The chain combines TRBV18 with TRBJ2-1; possibly TRBD1 for D (7 bases). This CDR3 has 15 residues. Germline V gives CDR1 KGHSH, CDR2 LQKENI. V lost 3 bases to trimming and J lost 9 bases, with 18 bases between them. DNA of the CDR3: TGTGCCAGCTCACCCGGACAGGCCCAGGGGGGTGAGCAGTTCTTC. It specifies CASSPGQAQGGEQFF.

The chain combines TRBV19 with TRBJ1-2, with 7 bases fitting TRBD1. Germline CDR1 LNHDA, CDR2 SQIVND (reference sequence). CDR3 length equals 15 residues. V lost 10 bases to trimming and J lost 5 bases; unmatched junction nucleotides: 16. The CDR3 here is CATTDRRPSWYGYTF. CDR3 DNA: TGTGCCACCACGGACAGGAGACCCTCTTGGTATGGCTACACCTTC.

The rearrangement uses TRBV5-5 and TRBJ2-5, with D possibly TRBD2 on 5 matching bases. The CDR3 extends over 15 amino acids. Germline lookup yields CDR1 SGHKS and CDR2 YYEKEE (reference sequence). Trimming pared 1 base from V and 5 bases from J, leaving 15 bases between. The CDR3 coding sequence is TGTGCCAGCAGCTTGCTCGTCAGGAGGTTGGAGACCCAGTACTTC. Translating it yields CASSLLVRRLETQYF.

The V and J genes are TRBV6-5 and TRBJ2-7; 7 bases are a match to TRBD2. The V and J ends lost 6 bases and 2 bases, in that order; junction bases with no gene match: 7. The CDR3 has 14 residues. Germline V CDR1 and CDR2: MNHEY, SVGAGI. In DNA, the CDR3 is TGTGCCAGCAGCCGGCCGGGGGGAACCTACGAGCAGTACTTC. It specifies CASSRPGGTYEQYF.

This clone was picked up a small number of times. The chain combines TRBV6-6 with TRBJ2-7; D is possibly TRBD2 (5 bases). The germline V gene encodes CDR1 MNHNY and CDR2 SVGAGI (reference sequence). This CDR3 comprises 14 residues. The germline V and J ends were trimmed by 3 bases and 2 bases, with 11 bases remaining between them. CDR3 protein: CASSYGLAPYEQYF. The CDR3 coding sequence is TGTGCCAGCAGTTATGGACTGGCTCCCTACGAGCAGTACTTC.

The chain carries TRBV9 and TRBJ1-1; D remains unclear. From germline, CDR1 is SGDLS and CDR2 YYNGEE. The CDR3 is 18 residues long. Trimming took 0 bases from V and 2 from J, leaving 20 bases between them. CDR3 loop: CASSVGSRPSVSNTEAFF. The CDR3, as DNA: TGTGCCAGCAGCGTAGGGTCCAGGCCCTCAGTTTCAAACACTGAAGCTTTCTTT.

V and J are TRBV9 and TRBJ2-2; 8 nucleotides align to TRBD1. The germline V gene encodes CDR1 SGDLS and CDR2 YYNGEE. The CDR3 length is 16 residues. With V trimmed by 0 bases and J by 3 bases, 4 bases remained unmatched. CDR3 bases: TGTGCCAGCAGCGTAGCTGGGACAGGTCACACCGGGGAGCTGTTTTTT. Protein: CASSVAGTGHTGELFF.

J is TRBJ1-2 and V is TRBV5-1; the D is unclear. CDR1 and CDR2 from the germline V gene are SGHRS and YFSETQ. V lost 0 bases and J 4 bases, leaving 13 bases between the germline ends. The length of the CDR3 is 15 residues. CDR3 sequence reads: CASSLAAGLGYGYTF. In DNA form, the CDR3 reads TGCGCCAGCAGCTTGGCGGCGGGCCTTGGCTATGGCTACACCTTC.

The chain recombines TRBV27 with TRBJ1-2, with 11 positions matching TRBD1. The CDR3 covers 15 residues. The germline V gene has CDR1 MNHEY and CDR2 SMNVEV (reference sequence). Trimming removed 5 bases from V and 6 bases from J; junction bases left unmatched: 8. CDR3 nucleotides: TGTGCCAGCAGTCTCGGACAGGGGGCATTTGATGGCTACACCTTC. Its protein product is CASSLGQGAFDGYTF.

This clone was seen just once. The rearrangement uses TRBV5-1 and TRBJ2-2; 9 bases are a match to TRBD2. This CDR3 has 15 residues. Germline assignment: CDR1 SGHRS and CDR2 YFSETQ. V lost 0 bases, J lost 5 bases, and 2 bases stayed unmatched. The CDR3 here is CASSLGTSVTGELFF. The CDR3 DNA sequence: TGCGCCAGCAGCTTGGGGACTAGCGTTACCGGGGAGCTGTTTTTT.

The rearrangement joins TRBV5-5 to TRBJ1-6; TRBD1 is a possible D gene (5 bases). Germline V gives CDR1 SGHKS, CDR2 YYEKEE (reference sequence). This CDR3 has 15 amino acids. Trimming removed 0 bases from V and 6 bases from J, with 10 bases in between. The CDR3 DNA sequence: TGTGCCAGCAGCTTGGAGCTGGGGCTTAATTCACCCCTCCACTTT. This translates into CASSLELGLNSPLHF.

The chain couples TRBV4-3 to TRBJ2-1; 11 bases agree with TRBD2. V dropped 0 bases and J dropped 2; count of bases not matched to a gene: 3. This CDR3 contains 17 residues. Germline V gene lookup returns CDR1 LGHNA and CDR2 YSLEER. The CDR3 sequence is CASSQDGLAGAYNEQFF. CDR3 DNA: TGCGCCAGCAGCCAAGATGGACTAGCGGGTGCCTACAATGAGCAGTTCTTC.

The chain couples TRBV5-4 to TRBJ2-7, with a possible D match to TRBD2 (6 bases). Germline V lookup: CDR1 SGHNT, CDR2 YYREEE (reference sequence). Trimming shortened V by 4 bases and J by 2 bases, and 10 bases separated the two germline ends. The CDR3 length is 13 residues. The CDR3 nucleotides read TGTGCCAGCAGCCCCGGGGGTACCTACGAGCAGTACTTC. Its translation: CASSPGGTYEQYF.

The chain joins TRBV5-6 to TRBJ2-1; D perhaps matches TRBD2 (6 bases). CDR1 SGHDT and CDR2 YYEEEE come from the germline V gene. This CDR3 is 17 amino acids long. Trimming removed 4 bases from V and 4 bases from J, with 21 bases in between. The CDR3, as DNA: TGTGCCAGCAGCCCCGAACCGGGACTGAAACTTTACAATGAGCAGTTCTTC. Translated, it gives CASSPEPGLKLYNEQFF.

V usage is TRBV23-1 and J usage is TRBJ2-7; 10 positions agree with TRBD1. TRBV23-1 qualifies as an ORF whose function is uncertain. V lost 1 base and J lost 3; bases outside the gene matches: 18. The CDR3 has 20 residues. The CDR3 sequence: CASSQWIWGQGPISVYEQYF. CDR3 coding DNA: TGCGCCAGCAGTCAATGGATTTGGGGACAGGGGCCAATCTCCGTCTACGAGCAGTACTTC.

This clone was observed a few times. V and J are TRBV20-1 and TRBJ2-5; 10 nucleotides agree with TRBD2. Germline assignment: CDR1 DFQATT and CDR2 SNEGSKA (reference sequence). J was trimmed by 5 bases and V by 3 bases; bases with no gene match: 9. The CDR3 sequence is 15 residues long. For the CDR3, the DNA is TGCAGTGCTAGTCCTAGCGGGAGTTTTTCGGAGACCCAGTACTTC. Translated, it gives CSASPSGSFSETQYF.

The chain carries TRBV15 and TRBJ2-1; TRBD2 aligns across 10 bases. The J segment lost 7 bases and the V segment lost 1 base, leaving 7 bases of the junction unmatched. The CDR3 extends over 16 amino acids. Germline V gene data show CDR1 as LNHNV and CDR2 as YYDKDF (reference sequence). The CDR3 coding sequence is TGTGCCACCAGCAGAGCTCTAGCGGGAGAGGGAAATGAGCAGTTCTTC. Encoded protein: CATSRALAGEGNEQFF.